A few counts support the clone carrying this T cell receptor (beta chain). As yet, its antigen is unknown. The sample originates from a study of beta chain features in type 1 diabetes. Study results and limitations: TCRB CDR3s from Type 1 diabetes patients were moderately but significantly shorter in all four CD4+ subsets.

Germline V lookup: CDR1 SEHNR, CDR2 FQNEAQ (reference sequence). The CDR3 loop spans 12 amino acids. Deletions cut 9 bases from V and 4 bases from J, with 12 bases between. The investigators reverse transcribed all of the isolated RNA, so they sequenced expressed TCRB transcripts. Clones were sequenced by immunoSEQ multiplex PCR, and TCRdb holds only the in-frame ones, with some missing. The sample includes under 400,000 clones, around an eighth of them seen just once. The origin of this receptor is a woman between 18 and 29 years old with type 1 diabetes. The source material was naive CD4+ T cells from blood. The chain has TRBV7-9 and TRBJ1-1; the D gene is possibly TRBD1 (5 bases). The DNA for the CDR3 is TGTGCCAGTGACAGATCCGGCACTGAAGCTTTCTTT. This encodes CASDRSGTEAFF.